A selection of T cell receptor beta chains follows, all from one sample in a study of human T cells and chemical hapten exposure. A single record per CDR3 protein comes from TCRdb applying MiXCR to the RACE reads. In the table there are some 190,000 distinct CDR3 sequences, approximately 20% of which are singletons. Here the sequenced sample was whole blood, taken in connection with sensitization to the hapten diphenylcyclopropenone (DPC). All receptors derive from a woman aged 50 to 60 with alopecia areata. Some clones in this sample may be carry-over from other donors' samples. The CDR3 runs from the conserved cysteine through the conserved F or W. D genes are given only for firm matches. Size tells how often a clone was seen (once, few, many) or the class of an expanded clone, and some rows leave it out.

v_gene	abundance	d_gene	j_gene	CDR3aa	CDR3nt
TRBV10-3	.	.	TRBJ1-2	CAISESTVVSGYTF	TGTGCCATCAGTGAGTCGACAGTCGTCTCCGGCTACACCTTC
TRBV10-3	few	.	TRBJ2-1	CAISESPDYNEQFF	TGTGCCATCAGTGAGTCCCCGGACTACAATGAGCAGTTCTTC
TRBV5-1	.	.	TRBJ1-2	CASSLAPGALYGYTF	TGCGCCAGCAGCTTGGCCCCAGGGGCCCTCTATGGCTACACCTTC
TRBV5-1	few	TRBD2	TRBJ2-1	CASTSGRLYNEQFF	TGCGCCAGCACTAGCGGGCGCCTCTACAATGAGCAGTTCTTC
TRBV7-3	few	.	TRBJ2-7	CASSFIHSYEQYF	TGTGCCAGCAGCTTCATACACTCCTACGAGCAGTACTTC
TRBV5-1	few	TRBD1	TRBJ1-1	CASRDRARNTEAFF	TGCGCCAGCAGAGACAGGGCGAGGAACACTGAAGCTTTCTTT
TRBV3-1	.	.	TRBJ2-2	CASTPTVEGGELFF	TGTGCCAGCACCCCGACAGTGGAAGGCGGGGAGCTGTTTTTT
TRBV25-1	few	.	TRBJ1-4	CASSVTRTTNEKLFF	TGTGCCAGCAGTGTCACCCGAACAACTAATGAAAAACTGTTTTTT
TRBV20-1	few	TRBD2	TRBJ2-3	CSASPTSGYTDTQYF	TGCAGTGCTAGCCCGACTAGCGGTTACACAGATACGCAGTATTTT
TRBV29-1	few	.	TRBJ2-1	CSVEVRGRSYNEQFF	TGCAGCGTTGAAGTCCGGGGTCGCTCCTACAATGAGCAGTTCTTC
TRBV2	.	.	TRBJ2-5	CAGSYQETQYF	TGTGCCGGTTCGTACCAAGAGACCCAGTACTTC
TRBV9	.	.	TRBJ2-1	CASSVGGLDYNEQFF	TGTGCCAGCAGCGTAGGGGGGCTAGACTACAATGAGCAGTTCTTC
TRBV9	many	TRBD2	TRBJ2-2	CASSASPPRETGELFF	TGTGCCAGCAGCGCTTCACCCCCGCGGGAGACCGGGGAGCTGTTTTTT
TRBV10-3	.	TRBD1	TRBJ1-2	CAISESGDRGNLYGYTF	TGTGCCATCAGTGAGTCGGGGGACAGGGGAAACCTCTATGGCTACACCTTC
TRBV7-2	.	TRBD1	TRBJ1-3	CASRLTRQGGSGNTIYF	TGTGCCAGCAGACTTACCCGACAGGGTGGCTCTGGAAACACCATATATTTT
TRBV3-1	.	.	TRBJ1-1	CASSQGGRRRNTEAFF	TGTGCCAGCAGCCAAGGTGGACGACGGCGGAACACTGAAGCTTTCTTC
TRBV20-1	.	TRBD1	TRBJ1-1	CSARSAQGEWTEAFF	TGCAGTGCTAGGTCTGCGCAGGGGGAATGGACTGAAGCTTTCTTT
TRBV11-1	few	.	TRBJ2-7	CASSLIGPGEQYF	TGTGCCAGCAGCTTGATAGGACCGGGAGAGCAGTACTTC
TRBV7-2	many	TRBD2	TRBJ2-1	CASSLVLAGDEQFF	TGTGCCAGCAGCTTAGTACTAGCGGGGGATGAGCAGTTCTTC
TRBV11-2	few	TRBD1	TRBJ2-7	CASSRNRGNPYEQYF	TGTGCCAGCAGCCGAAACAGGGGTAACCCCTACGAGCAGTACTTC
TRBV2	few	TRBD2	TRBJ2-7	CASSEWGTSDYSYEQYF	TGTGCCAGCAGTGAATGGGGGACTAGCGATTACTCCTACGAGCAGTACTTC
TRBV29-1	.	.	TRBJ2-5	CSVVAVTQYF	TGCAGCGTTGTCGCGGTCACCCAGTACTTC
TRBV20-1	few	TRBD2	TRBJ2-5	CSARLAGGGETQYF	TGCAGTGCCCGACTAGCGGGAGGGGGAGAGACCCAGTACTTC
TRBV20-1	.	TRBD1	TRBJ1-1	CSANRDSLMNTEAFF	TGCAGTGCGAATAGGGACAGCCTCATGAACACTGAAGCTTTCTTT
TRBV20-1	.	TRBD2	TRBJ2-3	CSAQLGGTDTQYF	TGCAGTGCACAGCTCGGGGGGACAGATACGCAGTATTTT
TRBV2	few	TRBD1	TRBJ1-5	CASSLGQGGSNQPQHF	TGTGCCAGCAGTCTCGGACAGGGAGGGAGCAATCAGCCCCAGCATTTT
TRBV20-1	few	.	TRBJ1-5	CSASRRGLSNQPQHF	TGCAGTGCTAGCCGCAGGGGCCTTAGCAATCAGCCCCAGCATTTT
TRBV7-2	few	TRBD1	TRBJ2-5	CASRDPGQGYAQYF	TGTGCCAGCAGGGATCCGGGACAGGGGTATGCCCAGTACTTC
TRBV12-3/TRBV12-4	.	.	TRBJ1-6	CASSGIRGSPLHF	TGTGCCAGCAGTGGGATCAGGGGCTCACCCCTCCACTTT
TRBV10-3	many	.	TRBJ1-1	CATGAEPRAFF	TGTGCCACGGGCGCAGAGCCCAGAGCTTTCTTT
TRBV29-1	.	.	TRBJ1-3	CSVENYSGNTIYF	TGCAGCGTTGAAAACTACTCTGGAAACACCATATATTTT
TRBV27	.	.	TRBJ2-7	CASKSVSGRYEQYF	TGTGCCAGCAAATCCGTTTCGGGAAGGTACGAGCAGTACTTC
TRBV20-1	few	TRBD1	TRBJ1-1	CSGKLDRVRGTEAFF	TGCAGTGGGAAGTTAGACAGGGTAAGAGGGACTGAAGCTTTCTTT
TRBV10-2	few	.	TRBJ2-5	CASSETGSFQETQYF	TGCGCCAGCAGTGAGACAGGGAGCTTCCAAGAGACCCAGTACTTC
TRBV10-3	.	.	TRBJ2-3	CAINRDGSSTDTQYF	TGTGCCATCAACCGGGACGGATCAAGCACAGATACGCAGTATTTT
TRBV6-5	few	TRBD1	TRBJ1-5	CASSERRGTGTNQPQHF	TGTGCCAGCAGTGAACGCCGGGGGACAGGTACCAATCAGCCCCAGCATTTT
TRBV30	many	.	TRBJ2-3	CAWSVSADTQYF	TGTGCCTGGAGTGTCTCGGCAGATACGCAGTATTTT
TRBV28	.	.	TRBJ1-1	CASSLGQYTEAFF	TGTGCCAGCAGTTTAGGGCAGTACACTGAAGCTTTCTTT
TRBV20-1	few	.	TRBJ1-2	CSAQQVAYGYTF	TGCAGTGCCCAGCAAGTCGCCTATGGCTACACCTTC
TRBV20-1	.	TRBD2	TRBJ2-5	CSARVPGLAGRDQYF	TGCAGTGCTAGAGTCCCGGGACTAGCGGGAAGGGACCAGTACTTC
TRBV20-1	few	.	TRBJ1-6	CSASFTGVPLHF	TGCAGTGCTAGTTTTACAGGCGTTCCCCTCCACTTT
TRBV21-1	once	.	TRBJ2-7	CASIGVLGLAYYEQYF	TGTGCCAGCATAGGGGTTTTGGGACTAGCGTACTACGAGCAGTACTTC
TRBV5-1	few	TRBD2	TRBJ2-1	CASSLTSGRFSYNEQFF	TGCGCCAGCAGCTTGACTAGCGGGAGATTCTCCTACAATGAGCAGTTCTTC
TRBV10-2	few	.	TRBJ2-2	CASSDRAVGELFF	TGCGCCAGCAGTGATAGGGCGGTCGGGGAGCTGTTTTTT
TRBV20-1	.	TRBD1	TRBJ1-5	CSARAPDRDDQPQHF	TGCAGTGCTAGGGCCCCTGACAGGGACGATCAGCCCCAGCATTTT
TRBV11-2	few	TRBD1	TRBJ2-3	CASSPTGGPTDTQYF	TGTGCCAGCAGCCCCACAGGGGGGCCCACAGATACGCAGTATTTT
TRBV5-6	.	.	TRBJ2-3	CASSWDSTDTQYF	TGTGCCAGCAGCTGGGACAGCACAGATACGCAGTATTTT
TRBV29-1	.	TRBD1	TRBJ2-7	CSAWTGEVYEQYF	TGCAGCGCCTGGACAGGTGAAGTCTACGAGCAGTACTTC
TRBV7-8	.	.	TRBJ2-6	CASSLARTVLLSGANVLTF	TGTGCCAGCAGCTTAGCGCGTACAGTCCTCCTCTCTGGGGCCAACGTCCTGACTTTC
TRBV9	few	.	TRBJ1-3	CASSAGTAGNTIYF	TGTGCCAGCAGCGCCGGGACGGCTGGAAACACCATATATTTT
TRBV5-1	.	.	TRBJ2-1	CASSLGSGDYNEQFF	TGCGCCAGCAGCTTGGGGTCAGGGGATTACAATGAGCAGTTCTTC
TRBV12-3/TRBV12-4	.	.	TRBJ2-3	CASSLATVLDTQYF	TGTGCCAGCAGTTTAGCGACGGTCTTAGATACGCAGTATTTT
TRBV29-1	.	.	TRBJ2-4	CSVGRPIQYF	TGCAGCGTTGGCCGCCCCATTCAGTACTTC